Presented here are 13 T cell receptor beta chains from one specimen sequenced in a study of cytomegalovirus exposure and HLA in healthy donors. The repertoire was sequenced with immunoSEQ multiplex PCR; TCRdb's copy has only in-frame clones and lacks some. The table records approximately 300,000 clones, roughly 88% of them present only once. Sequencing used PBMCs. Receptor source: a woman aged 18-30 years in good health and CMV-seronegative.

This clone showed up just once. DNA for the CDR3: TGTGCCAGCGGGCAGGGCATGGGCGGTGAGCAGTACTTC. This encodes CASGQGMGGEQYF. The J gene is TRBJ2-7, the V gene TRBV7-3; a possible D gene is TRBD1 (5 bases). The ends were cut back, 8 bases at V and 7 bases at J, with 18 bases in the middle. CDR3 length: 13 amino acids. Germline V gene sequence: CDR1 SGHTA, CDR2 FQGTGA.

V and J are TRBV2 and TRBJ2-7, with D maybe TRBD2 (6 bases). The CDR3 has 14 amino acids. V was cut by 5 bases and J by 3 bases, with 14 bases left in between. The germline V gene has CDR1 SNHLY and CDR2 FYNNEI. This chain's CDR3 is CASSRRDRGYEQYF. CDR3 sequence (DNA): TGTGCCAGCAGTAGGAGGGACCGGGGCTACGAGCAGTACTTC. The entire variable domain, with the rest obtained from reference TRBV2 and TRBJ2-7, is as follows: EPEVTQTPSHQVTQMGQEVILRCVPISNHLYFYWYRQILGQKVEFLVSFYNNEISEKSEIFDDQFSVERPDGSNFTLKIRSTKLEDSAMYFCASSRRDRGYEQYFGPGTRLTVT.

The sample holds one count of this clone. In nucleotides, the CDR3 is TGTGCCAGCACGGCACAGCTCAACACTGAAGCTTTCTTT. The encoded protein is CASTAQLNTEAFF. This chain connects TRBV28 to TRBJ1-1; D is ambiguous. CDR1 and CDR2 (germline): MDHEN, SYDVKM. V lost 7 bases to trimming and J lost 2 bases, with 11 bases between them. The CDR3 has 13 residues.

The chain employs TRBV28 and TRBJ2-1; TRBD2 matches at 8 bases. There are 13 residues in the CDR3. CDR1 is MDHEN and CDR2 is SYDVKM in the germline V gene. V gave up 6 bases and J gave up 6 bases; unmatched junction bases: 4. CDR3 protein: CASRLGTSNEQFF. CDR3 nucleotide sequence: TGTGCCAGCAGGCTAGGGACTAGCAATGAGCAGTTCTTC.

The chain employs TRBV25-1 and TRBJ2-5, with TRBD1 matching over 7 bases. V shed 2 bases and J 5 bases; nucleotides not matched to a gene: 2. Per germline, CDR1 MGHDK and CDR2 SYGVNS. The CDR3 length is 13 residues. For the CDR3, the DNA is TGTGCCAGCAGTGAAGGACAGGAGGAGACCCAGTACTTC. Translation gives CASSEGQEETQYF.

The J gene is TRBJ2-7, the V gene TRBV5-1; 9 nucleotides agree with TRBD2. With V trimmed by 0 bases and J by 7 bases, 5 bases remained unmatched. This CDR3 has 14 residues. The germline V gene has CDR1 SGHRS and CDR2 YFSETQ. The CDR3, as DNA: TGCGCCAGCAGCTTGGGCGCTAGCGGGAATGAGCAGTACTTC. It specifies CASSLGASGNEQYF.

The chain's CDR3 is CASSHRPTGSGANVLTF. DNA of the CDR3: TGCGCCAGCAGCCATCGGCCAACAGGCTCTGGGGCCAACGTCCTGACTTTC. The V and J genes are TRBV4-1 and TRBJ2-6, with D perhaps matching TRBD1 (5 bases). Germline V CDR1 and CDR2: MGHRA, YSYEKL. This CDR3 has 17 residues. Trimming cost V 3 bases and J 0 bases, with 12 bases left between them.

The chain recombines TRBV11-2 with TRBJ2-7; 11 nucleotides line up with TRBD2. V dropped 0 bases and J dropped 3; count of bases not matched to a gene: 4. The CDR3 covers 16 residues. Per the germline V gene, CDR1 is SGHAT and CDR2 is FQNNGV. Here the CDR3 reads CASSLEGLAAGYEQYF. The CDR3 nucleotides are TGTGCCAGCAGCTTAGAGGGACTAGCGGCCGGCTACGAGCAGTACTTC.

The V gene is TRBV18, the J gene TRBJ2-2, with TRBD1 matching 7 bases. The germline gives CDR1 KGHSH, CDR2 LQKENI. The CDR3 is 17 amino acids. The junction had 7 bases not matched to a gene; V was cut back by 3 bases and J by 0 bases. The CDR3 protein is CASSPRDRAANTGELFF. The CDR3 nucleotides read TGTGCCAGCTCACCGCGAGACAGGGCAGCGAACACCGGGGAGCTGTTTTTT.

The rearrangement links TRBV7-3 to TRBJ2-3, with TRBD2 matching 10 bases. The CDR3 extends over 13 amino acids. V lost 1 base and J lost 12; bases outside the gene matches: 4. Germline CDR1 reads SGHTA; CDR2 reads FQGTGA. The CDR3 nucleotides read TGTGCCAGCAGCTTAAGTGGACTAGCGGCCCAGTATTTT. Protein: CASSLSGLAAQYF. Variable domain in full (rest from reference TRBV7-3 and TRBJ2-3): GAGVSQTPSNKVTEKGKYVELRCDPISGHTALYWYRQSLGQGPEFLIYFQGTGAADDSGLPNDRFFAVRPEGSVSTLKIQRTERGDSAVYLCASSLSGLAAQYFGPGTRLTVL.

The chain has TRBV5-4 and TRBJ1-1; a weak D match, TRBD1 (6 bases). CDR1 is SGHNT, CDR2 YYREEE, per germline (reference sequence). This CDR3 comprises 17 residues. Trimming left V 3 bases short and J 3 bases short, with 21 bases between. Here the CDR3 reads CASSYRWGPTRDTEAFF. In DNA form, the CDR3 reads TGTGCCAGCAGCTACCGGTGGGGGCCCACTAGGGACACTGAAGCTTTCTTT.

This clone was detected once. The chain recombines TRBV7-6 with TRBJ2-7; TRBD2 might be the D (6 bases). CDR1 and CDR2 from the germline V gene are SGHVS and FNYEAQ. Trimming cost V 1 base and J 0 bases, with 16 bases left between them. This CDR3 comprises 17 residues. The CDR3 spells CASSLDVPGTSSYEQYF. CDR3 bases: TGTGCCAGCAGCTTAGATGTTCCAGGGACTTCCTCCTACGAGCAGTACTTC.

V and J are TRBV6-1 and TRBJ2-3, with 13 nucleotides matching TRBD2. The CDR3 runs to 14 residues. Germline CDR1 and CDR2: MNHNS and SASEGT. The CDR3 DNA is TGTAAATCGGAGGGACTAGCGGGAACCCATACGCAGTATTTT. Amino acid sequence: CKSEGLAGTHTQYF.